Below, 23 T cell receptor beta chains from the same sample are listed, as sequenced in a study of blood T cell repertoires in COVID-19. Here immunoSEQ multiplex PCR was the method, and the copy in TCRdb shows in-frame clones only, minus some. The sample shows about 230,000 clones, 84% of them seen only once. What was sequenced was peripheral blood. These receptors were collected from a man in his forties or fifties who had recovered from COVID-19.

This clone was seen a handful of times. V usage is TRBV27 and J usage is TRBJ1-2; possibly TRBD1 for D (5 bases). CDR3 length: 17 residues. V was trimmed by 2 bases and J by 4 bases, leaving 20 bases between them. Germline lookup yields CDR1 MNHEY and CDR2 SMNVEV (reference sequence). Here the CDR3 DNA reads TGTGCCAGCAGTTTAAATCTGGGGGGGGTAACCCGCTATGGCTACACCTTC. Translating gives CASSLNLGGVTRYGYTF.

Notes on this clone: A junction boundary mismatches the germline segment, possibly from a read error. The chain joins TRBV6-2 or TRBV6-3 to TRBJ2-4; perhaps TRBD2 as D (5 bases). Germline assignment: CDR1 MNHEY and CDR2 SVGEGT. The CDR3 is made up of 15 amino acids. CDR3 sequence: CASSYSQGSHSFNDF. In DNA, the CDR3 is TGTGCCAGCAGTTACTCCCAAGGGAGCCACTCTTTTAATGACTTC.

V gene TRBV5-1 combines with J gene TRBJ2-7, with D perhaps TRBD1 (5 bases). The CDR3 runs 16 residues. The V and J ends lost 5 bases and 5 bases respectively, with 23 bases between them. Germline-derived CDR1 and CDR2 are SGHRS and YFSETQ. The CDR3 coding sequence is TGCGCCAGCAGGCCCTCCCCATCCTCCAGGGTCGACGAGCAGTACTTC. Amino acid sequence: CASRPSPSSRVDEQYF.

This clone was recorded once. The V call is TRBV25-1, the J call TRBJ2-1, with 10 bases that match TRBD2. Per germline, CDR1 MGHDK and CDR2 SYGVNS. Trimming removed 1 base from V and 5 bases from J; junction bases left unmatched: 5. This CDR3 region has 16 residues. The CDR3 reads CASSELRTSGNNEQFF. The DNA for the CDR3 is TGTGCCAGCAGTGAATTGAGGACTAGCGGAAACAATGAGCAGTTCTTC. The full variable domain, its missing parts supplied by reference TRBV25-1 and TRBJ2-1, is EADIYQTPRYLVIGTGKKITLECSQTMGHDKMYWYQQDPGMELHLIHYSYGVNSTEKGDLSSESTVSRIRTEHFPLTLESARPSHTSQYLCASSELRTSGNNEQFFGPGTRLTVL.

V gene TRBV9 combines with J gene TRBJ1-4; 7 bases match TRBD1. Trimming removed 0 bases from V and 7 bases from J; junction bases left unmatched: 3. The V gene's germline CDR1 is SGDLS and CDR2 YYNGEE. CDR3 length equals 14 residues. The CDR3 DNA reads TGTGCCAGCAGCGTAGCTCCAGGGGGTGAAAAACTGTTTTTT. Translating gives CASSVAPGGEKLFF. The full variable domain, in which reference TRBV9 and TRBJ1-4 provide the parts outside the CDR3, is DSGVTQTPKHLITATGQRVTLRCSPRSGDLSVYWYQQSLDQGLQFLIQYYNGEERAKGNILERFSAQQFPDLHSELNLSSLELGDSALYFCASSVAPGGEKLFFGSGTQLSVL.

The J gene is TRBJ1-3, the V gene TRBV18; no firm D call. This CDR3 has 15 amino acids. V was clipped by 2 bases and J by 2 bases, with 10 bases between them. Germline CDR1 reads KGHSH; CDR2 reads LQKENI. DNA for the CDR3: TGTGCCAGCTCACCATACTCGGGAGCTGGAAACACCATATATTTT. Protein: CASSPYSGAGNTIYF.

The chain uses TRBV19 and TRBJ1-2; D call uncertain. This CDR3 has 14 residues. Germline CDR1 is LNHDA and CDR2 is SQIVND (reference sequence). The V end was cut by 5 bases, the J end by 8 bases, with 18 bases between. CDR3 nucleotide sequence: TGTGCCAGTAGTCCATCACGGGGAAGCAGCGGCTACACCTTC. It codes for CASSPSRGSSGYTF. Looking up the rest from reference TRBV19 and TRBJ1-2 gives the full variable domain: DGGITQSPKYLFRKEGQNVTLSCEQNLNHDAMYWYRQDPGQGLRLIYYSQIVNDFQKGDIAEGYSVSREKKESFPLTVTSAQKNPTAFYLCASSPSRGSSGYTFGSGTRLTVV.

This chain joins TRBV10-3 and TRBJ2-3, with 12 bases that match TRBD2. The V and J ends lost 4 bases and 4 bases, in that order; junction bases with no gene match: 6. Germline CDR1 and CDR2: ENHRY and SYGVKD. The CDR3 is 16 residues long. DNA of the CDR3: TGTGCCATCAGTGCCAGACTAGCGGGGGAGGCAGATACGCAGTATTTT. Amino acid sequence: CAISARLAGEADTQYF.

The chain employs TRBV7-2 and TRBJ2-1; unclear D gene. Germline V CDR1 and CDR2: SGHTA, FQGNSA. Trimming shortened V by 0 bases and J by 4 bases, and 4 bases separated the two germline ends. The CDR3 extends over 13 amino acids. DNA for the CDR3: TGTGCCAGCAGCTTAGCTATGTACAATGAGCAGTTCTTC. It translates to CASSLAMYNEQFF.

This clone is a singleton in its sample. V and J are TRBV9 and TRBJ1-1; 8 bases match TRBD1. Germline trimming cut 4 bases from V and 0 bases from J; bases unmatched to any gene: 2. This CDR3 has 14 amino acids. The germline gives CDR1 SGDLS, CDR2 YYNGEE. Here the CDR3 reads CASSWGQVNTEAFF. DNA for the CDR3: TGTGCCAGCAGCTGGGGACAGGTGAACACTGAAGCTTTCTTT.

The J gene is TRBJ2-1, the V gene TRBV7-9, with TRBD2 as a possible D gene (5 bases). Per the germline V gene, CDR1 is SEHNR and CDR2 is FQNEAQ (reference sequence). The CDR3 totals 16 residues. Between the trimmed V and J ends, which lost 4 bases and 1 base, there was a span of 14 bases. The CDR3 coding sequence is TGTGCCAGCAGCTCCCACCGGGGTAGGTCCTACAATGAGCAGTTCTTC. Translation: CASSSHRGRSYNEQFF.

The chain combines TRBV2 with TRBJ2-1; tentatively, D is TRBD1 (5 bases). Trimming stripped 6 bases from V and 0 bases from J, with 12 bases between. There are 15 residues in the CDR3. The V gene's germline CDR1 is SNHLY and CDR2 FYNNEI. CDR3 in amino acids: CASSPRQGSYNEQFF. Written as DNA, the CDR3 is TGTGCCAGCAGCCCCCGCCAGGGCTCCTACAATGAGCAGTTCTTC. The whole variable domain, remainder taken from reference TRBV2 and TRBJ2-1, is EPEVTQTPSHQVTQMGQEVILRCVPISNHLYFYWYRQILGQKVEFLVSFYNNEISEKSEIFDDQFSVERPDGSNFTLKIRSTKLEDSAMYFCASSPRQGSYNEQFFGPGTRLTVL.

The chain carries TRBV5-6 and TRBJ2-3; the D is unclear. V shed 3 bases and J shed 4 bases, with 18 bases lying between them. The germline CDR1 and CDR2 sequences are SGHDT and YYEEEE. The CDR3 extends over 16 amino acids. For the CDR3, the DNA is TGTGCCAGCAGCTCCGGTCTGACTCCTTTCTCAGATACGCAGTATTTT. It codes for CASSSGLTPFSDTQYF.

The DNA of the CDR3 is TGTGCCAGCAGCGTAACACGCACCGGGGAGCTGTTTTTT. This sequence encodes CASSVTRTGELFF. The chain recombines TRBV11-2 with TRBJ2-2; no reliable D call. CDR3 size: 13 residues. Trimming removed 5 bases from V and 4 bases from J, with 8 bases in between. Germline CDR1 SGHAT, CDR2 FQNNGV.

The chain links TRBV9 to TRBJ2-3; 9 nucleotides match TRBD1. Germline CDR1 is SGDLS and CDR2 is YYNGEE. Trimming cost V 0 bases and J 0 bases; bases outside gene matches: 11. This CDR3 contains 19 residues. CDR3 protein: CASSVALSQGAHSTDTQYF. CDR3 sequence (DNA): TGTGCCAGCAGCGTAGCCCTATCACAGGGGGCCCATAGCACAGATACGCAGTATTTT.

The chain carries TRBV7-8 and TRBJ1-5, with D unclear. This CDR3 comprises 13 residues. CDR1 SGHVS and CDR2 FQNEAQ come from the germline V gene. Trimming stripped 3 bases from V and 11 bases from J, with 14 bases between. The CDR3 sequence: CASSFWEVDTQHF. In DNA form, the CDR3 reads TGTGCCAGCAGCTTTTGGGAGGTAGATACCCAGCATTTT.

The V call is TRBV2, the J call TRBJ2-3; D possibly corresponds to TRBD2 (6 bases). The CDR3 contains 13 residues. Trimming pared 3 bases from V and 6 bases from J, leaving 10 bases between. From germline, CDR1 is SNHLY and CDR2 FYNNEI. The DNA of the CDR3 is TGTGCCAGCAGTGATGAGGGGAGGGATACGCAGTATTTT. It yields the protein CASSDEGRDTQYF.

The gene calls are TRBV7-2 and TRBJ1-2; 8 bases fit TRBD1. This CDR3 region has 14 residues. Trimming removed 5 bases from V and 8 bases from J; junction bases left unmatched: 10. CDR1 and CDR2 (germline): SGHTA, FQGNSA. The CDR3 reads CASSASGQVNGYTF. The CDR3 nucleotides read TGTGCCAGCAGCGCCTCGGGACAGGTTAACGGCTACACCTTC. The full variable domain, completed using reference TRBV7-2 and TRBJ1-2, is GAGVSQSPSNKVTEKGKDVELRCDPISGHTALYWYRQSLGQGLEFLIYFQGNSAPDKSGLPSDRFSAERTGGSVSTLTIQRTQQEDSAVYLCASSASGQVNGYTFGSGTRLTVV.

The V call is TRBV5-1, the J call TRBJ1-1, with a tentative D call TRBD1 (5 bases). V was cut by 0 bases and J by 5 bases, with 11 bases left in between. Germline-derived CDR1 and CDR2 are SGHRS and YFSETQ. The CDR3 runs 14 residues. This CDR3 is CASSLEAGVTEAFF. CDR3 DNA sequence: TGCGCCAGCAGCTTGGAAGCGGGGGTTACTGAAGCTTTCTTT. Full variable domain (missing parts from reference TRBV5-1 and TRBJ1-1): KAGVTQTPRYLIKTRGQQVTLSCSPISGHRSVSWYQQTPGQGLQFLFEYFSETQRNKGNFPGRFSGRQFSNSRSEMNVSTLELGDSALYLCASSLEAGVTEAFFGQGTRLTVV.

This clone was counted a single time. The J gene is TRBJ2-7, the V gene TRBV19; no clear D. V was clipped by 5 bases and J by 0 bases, with 8 bases between them. Germline-derived CDR1 and CDR2 are LNHDA and SQIVND (reference sequence). The CDR3 length is 13 residues. The CDR3 sequence: CASSSSDSYEQYF. CDR3 DNA: TGTGCCAGTAGTTCAAGCGACTCCTACGAGCAGTACTTC.

The rearrangement uses TRBV27 and TRBJ1-4; the D gene is possibly TRBD1 (6 bases). V was trimmed by 0 bases and J by 3 bases, leaving 8 bases between them. CDR1 MNHEY and CDR2 SMNVEV come from the germline V gene (reference sequence). The CDR3 has 15 amino acids. The CDR3, as DNA: TGTGCCAGCAGTTTATCGGGGGGGCCTAATGAAAAACTGTTTTTT. Its translation is CASSLSGGPNEKLFF.

This clone was picked up one time. The rearrangement links TRBV6-1 to TRBJ2-3; no reliable D call. The CDR3 length is 14 residues. Trimming removed 3 bases at V and 2 bases at J, with 9 bases between. Germline lookup yields CDR1 MNHNS and CDR2 SASEGT. The CDR3 region has the DNA TGTGCCAGCAGTGATGGCCTTTCCACAGATACGCAGTATTTT. Amino acids: CASSDGLSTDTQYF.

The rearrangement uses TRBV15 and TRBJ2-1; no firm D call. The CDR3 totals 13 residues. Germline CDR1 reads LNHNV; CDR2 reads YYDKDF (reference sequence). V lost 1 base and J lost 5, with 6 bases in between. CDR3 loop: CATSRVRDNEQFF. The CDR3, as DNA: TGTGCCACCAGCAGAGTACGGGACAATGAGCAGTTCTTC.